This T cell receptor beta chain was sequenced in a study of identical twins (dated by TCRdb to 2015 to 2016). Study-level background: To test whether fetal clonotypes persist, this study deep-sequenced TCR alpha and beta repertoires from monozygotic twins, from unrelated adults of various ages, and from cord blood. To rule out contamination, the twin experiments were replicated at different times with different library preparation protocols.

CDR1 SGHTA and CDR2 FQGTGA were looked up in the germline V gene. The CDR3 contains 15 residues, cysteine and phenylalanine counted. The retained sequence is limited to the CDR3, 45 bases, with the frame set at the first base. Clipping removes 5 bases from V and 4 bases from J, with 6 as the unmatched junction base count. The paper as a whole reports these results and caveats: Because the same donors could not be followed over many years, the conclusions relied on cross-sectional statistical analysis. The excess sharing between twins in beta out-of-frame sequences was weaker because fewer shared sequences reduced the signal-to-noise ratio. Zero-insertion analyses could be partly confounded by invariant T cells such as MAIT and iNKT, though diverse VJ usage argued against such confounding for most clonotypes. Out-of-frame TCR alpha sequences shared between twins showed an excess of low generation-probability sequences compared with coincidental sharing between unrelated individuals. Abundant cord blood beta clonotypes carried fewer insertions; young adult naive repertoires showed a weaker similar trend, while memory repertoires showed none. Out-of-frame TCR alpha sharing in monozygotic twins was systematically underestimated by recombination models, whereas sharing between unrelated individuals was in agreement with the recombination models.

Preparation of the library involved 5' RACE. The sequencer listed for this sample is Illumina HiSeq 2000. Template switching added a universal primer binding site, and the final cDNA carried a unique molecular identifier that allowed TCR cDNA molecules to be counted accurately. Specific primers in the conserved constant-segment region were used to synthesize first-strand cDNA for the TCR alpha and beta chains. To control for contamination, every cDNA library carried two barcodes: a SMART-Mk sample barcode plus Illumina barcodes. TruSeq adapter sequences, together with Illumina sample barcodes, were added in two successive PCR steps. Sequencing of the TCR alpha and beta cDNA libraries was done on the Illumina HiSeq platform using custom primers. In the source study's methods: MiGEC was used to process raw reads and extract unique molecular identifiers, and MiXCR was used to find CDR3 positions. For each individual, recombination models were inferred using an EM algorithm with the repgenHMM and IGoR tools. The tcR package in R was used for shared clonotype analysis, with sharing normalized by the product of cloneset sizes. To study raw recombination without the effects of thymic and clonal selection, out-of-frame nonproductive sequences were analyzed. The public reads were quality trimmed at Q25 with fastp and then assembled into clones with MiXCR by TCRdb, keeping productive beta chains. Here each entry gathers all rows of one CDR3 protein and keeps the most common genes and DNA. The V and J calls come from TCRdb's annotation, not from the publication. For this sample the table gives approximately 620,000 distinct CDR3 sequences, of which over 8.5% were detected only once. The ten largest clones capture approximately 0.89% of the sample.

With regard to this clonotype: The antigen it recognizes is unknown. Base qualities are not at hand, and no much larger clone is one base apart.

Every donor was a healthy Caucasian. Three pairs of female monozygotic twins, all aged roughly 18 to 29 years, were included in the twin cohort. Peripheral blood mononuclear cells were used as the source from which RNA for TCR libraries was isolated. This same sample was also part of a study on yellow fever vaccine responses in identical twins. As noted in the second study: According to the authors, in identical twins the way T cells responded to vaccination appeared partly convergent and partly personalized. In the study, vaccine-responding T cell clones were precisely tracked in identical twins.

This clonotype originated in a woman younger than 35 in good health. The sequence is built from TRBV7-3 and TRBJ2-1, with TRBD1 matching 9 junction bases. The sequenced material came from PBMCs. The DNA is as follows: TGTGCCAGCAGCCCCCAGACAGGGGGTTACAATGAGCAGTTCTTC. This encodes CASSPQTGGYNEQFF.